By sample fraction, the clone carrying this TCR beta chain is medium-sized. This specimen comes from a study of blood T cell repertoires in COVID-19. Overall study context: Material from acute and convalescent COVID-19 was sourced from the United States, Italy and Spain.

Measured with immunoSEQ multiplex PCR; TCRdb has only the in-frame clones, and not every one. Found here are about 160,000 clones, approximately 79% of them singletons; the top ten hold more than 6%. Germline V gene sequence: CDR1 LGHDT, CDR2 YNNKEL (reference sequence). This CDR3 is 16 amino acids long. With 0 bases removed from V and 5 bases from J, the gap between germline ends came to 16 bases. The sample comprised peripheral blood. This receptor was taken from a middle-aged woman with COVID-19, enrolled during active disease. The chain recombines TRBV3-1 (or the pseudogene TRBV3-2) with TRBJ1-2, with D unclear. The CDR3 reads CASSQDLRRPGYGYTF. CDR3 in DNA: TGTGCCAGCAGCCAAGATCTGCGCCGGCCGGGGTATGGCTACACCTTC.